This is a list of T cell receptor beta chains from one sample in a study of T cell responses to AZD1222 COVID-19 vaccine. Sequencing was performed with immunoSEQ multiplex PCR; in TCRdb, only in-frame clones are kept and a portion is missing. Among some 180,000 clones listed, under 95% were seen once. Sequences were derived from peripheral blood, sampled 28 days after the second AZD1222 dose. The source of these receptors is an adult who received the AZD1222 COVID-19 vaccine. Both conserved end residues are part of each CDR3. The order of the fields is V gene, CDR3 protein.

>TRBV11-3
CASSSPRDYGYTF
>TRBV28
CASSPPGRGRLLSPLHF
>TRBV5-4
CASSLDGTAYEQYF
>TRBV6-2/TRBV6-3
CASSYPPGNLGEQYF
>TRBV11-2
CASSWARGETQYF
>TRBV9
CASSDPLAGGPHEQYF
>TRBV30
CAWAGSSGNTIYF
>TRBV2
CASSPQGTATEAFF
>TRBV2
CASYDGKNEKLFF
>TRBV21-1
CASSIPSTGNTEAFF
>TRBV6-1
CASSEPDRLPHF
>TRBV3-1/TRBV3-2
CASSQTGTGMGYEQYF
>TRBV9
CASSLAKGTEAFF
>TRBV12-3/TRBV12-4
CASSRRTGELFF
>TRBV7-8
CASRASSGESSTDTQYF
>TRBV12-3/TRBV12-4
CASNEQVYTEAFF
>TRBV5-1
CASSWESYGYTF
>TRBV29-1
CSVAGTMNTEAFF
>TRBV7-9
CASSRGTVNNSPLHF
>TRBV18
CASSPPRGRSNEKLFF
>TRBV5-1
CASSLDRSNEKLFF
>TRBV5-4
CASSLGSAGGAFF